This record concerns one T cell receptor (beta chain) sequence. Its matching antigen is unknown. Within Nashville, Tennessee resided all donors, each a Caucasian adult. The trim removed 4 bases at V and 0 bases at J, leaving 5 bases unmatched. CDR3 length: 15 amino acids. The germline V gene encodes CDR1 MGHDK and CDR2 SYGVNS. The data originate from a study of shared clonotypes between healthy human individuals. Sequencing was performed with immunoSEQ multiplex PCR; in TCRdb, only in-frame clones are kept and a portion is missing. Of some 1 million clones in the sample, 60% to 80% were seen once. Study-wide results and caveats: Clonotype sharing among donors likely depends on sequencing depth.

The sequence was collected from a man younger than 30 in good health. Sample: memory CD4+ T cells sorted from blood. As for subset: CD45RA-negative fraction. The chain recombines TRBV25-1 with TRBJ2-7; 8 positions agree with TRBD1. In nucleotides, the CDR3 is TGTGCCAGCAGTGGGCGGGACAGGAGCTCCTACGAGCAGTACTTC. This sequence encodes CASSGRDRSSYEQYF.